The entry below gives a single T cell receptor (beta chain) sequence along with its context. Repertoires were generated with immunoSEQ multiplex PCR, while TCRdb's copy carries only in-frame clones and drops some. The sample shows over 45,000 clones, more than 85% of them seen only once. The source of the sample is a study of T cell changes during pregnancy in multiple sclerosis. The CDR3 covers 16 residues. Germline V gene lookup returns CDR1 GTSNPN and CDR2 SVGIG (reference sequence). The germline V and J ends were trimmed by 0 bases and 0 bases, with 14 bases remaining between them. The source was CD4+ T cells from peripheral blood mononuclear cells, collected in the third trimester of pregnancy. The TCR comes from a female donor with multiple sclerosis, enrolled in a pregnancy study. The chain links TRBV30 to TRBJ1-2, with D possibly being TRBD1 (5 bases). The CDR3 bases are TGTGCCTGGAGTGTACCGGCGGGACCCTCTAACTATGGCTACACCTTC. This translates into CAWSVPAGPSNYGYTF. Combining the CDR3 with reference TRBV30 and TRBJ1-2 gives the whole variable domain SQTIHQWPATLVQPVGSPLSLECTVEGTSNPNLYWYRQAAGRGLQLLFYSVGIGQISSEVPQNLSASRPQDRQFILSSKKLLLSDSGFYLCAWSVPAGPSNYGYTFGSGTRLTVV.